These 28 T cell receptor beta chains share one sample of origin, sequenced in a study of vaccination effects on CD4 cells after COVID-19 (dated by TCRdb to between 2020 and 2023). The ViraFEST assay stimulated PBMC with viral peptide pools and then used TCR sequencing to identify antigen-specific CD4+ T cell clonotypes by expansion. After around 10 days of culture, CD4+ T cells were isolated with the EasySep CD4+ T cell isolation kit. Healthy vaccine recipients had no prior SARS-CoV-2 infection, confirmed by negative nucleocapsid antibodies before and after vaccination. Libraries came from the immunoSEQ multiplex PCR assay. The table comes from immuneACCESS by way of TCRdb, which keeps in-frame sequences with V and J called. Part of the clones is missing from these tables; in studies checked, under half for an unresolved V gene and the rest for unknown reasons. Recorded for this sample are over 60,000 clones; approximately 76% of them occurred a single time. Clones ranked in the top ten supply around 2.7% of the sample.

Antigens of these TCRs are unknown. This specimen was CD4+ T cells from PBMCs cultured with HCoV-NL63 spike peptides, taken before COVID-19 vaccination. The cell subset or site label, as the study defines it: HCoV-NL63 spike overlapping peptide pool stimulation. All receptors come from a human donor who received a COVID-19 vaccine.

This sequence joins TRBV4-3 and TRBJ2-1; perhaps TRBD2 as D (5 bases). CDR3 length: 14 amino acids. Germline CDR1 is LGHNA and CDR2 is YSLEER. V was cut by 3 bases and J by 2 bases, with 8 bases left in between. CDR3: CASSQDSAYNEQFF. In nucleotides, the CDR3 is TGCGCCAGCAGCCAGGACTCTGCCTACAATGAGCAGTTCTTC.

The chain has TRBV28 and TRBJ1-3, with TRBD1 matching over 10 bases. Germline V gives CDR1 MDHEN, CDR2 SYDVKM. J gave up 2 bases and V 5 bases, and 3 bases lay outside the gene matches. The CDR3 length is 15 residues. CDR3: CASSPDRGAGNTIYF. Written as DNA, the CDR3 is TGTGCCAGCAGTCCGGACAGGGGGGCTGGAAACACCATATATTTT. The variable domain in full, with the rest retrieved from reference TRBV28 and TRBJ1-3, is DVKVTQSSRYLVKRTGEKVFLECVQDMDHENMFWYRQDPGLGLRLIYFSYDVKMKEKGDIPEGYSVSREKKERFSLILESASTNQTSMYLCASSPDRGAGNTIYFGEGSWLTVV.

This clone was found a few times. This chain joins TRBV12-5 and TRBJ2-4; D may be TRBD1 or TRBD2 (5 bases each). CDR3 size: 13 residues. Between the trimmed V and J ends, which lost 8 bases and 5 bases, there was a span of 13 bases. Germline assignment: CDR1 LGHNT and CDR2 FRNRAP. DNA for the CDR3: TGTGCTAGTAGCCCGAGAGGGGAAAACATTCAGTACTTC. Protein product: CASSPRGENIQYF.

The genes are TRBV10-2 and TRBJ2-1, with 9 nucleotides matching TRBD2. Per the germline V gene, CDR1 is WSHSY and CDR2 is SAAADI. V gave up 3 bases and J gave up 3 bases; unmatched junction bases: 3. The CDR3 is 15 amino acids. The CDR3 is CASSDLAGFYNEQFF. CDR3 coding DNA: TGCGCCAGCAGTGATCTAGCGGGGTTCTACAATGAGCAGTTCTTC.

V and J are TRBV11-3 and TRBJ2-1; D might be TRBD1 or TRBD2, each matching 5 bases. Deletions cut 5 bases from V and 2 bases from J, with 13 bases between. The CDR3 is 15 residues long. The germline gives CDR1 SGHNT, CDR2 YENEEA. DNA for the CDR3: TGTGCCAGCAGCCCAGGTGGGGGACCCTACAATGAGCAGTTCTTC. Protein: CASSPGGGPYNEQFF.

A word on this clone: One end of the junction varies from germline; a read error may be responsible. The V call is TRBV5-1, the J call TRBJ2-2; D is perhaps TRBD2 (6 bases). In germline, CDR1 is SGHRS, CDR2 YFSETQ. The CDR3 spans 16 residues. CDR3 region: CASSDGARGNTEELFF. The CDR3 DNA reads TGCGCCAGCAGCGACGGGGCGCGCGGGAACACCGAGGAGCTGTTTTTT. Drawing the rest from reference TRBV5-1 and TRBJ2-2, the complete variable domain is KAGVTQTPRYLIKTRGQQVTLSCSPISGHRSVSWYQQTPGQGLQFLFEYFSETQRNKGNFPGRFSGRQFSNSRSEMNVSTLELGDSALYLCASSDGARGNTEELFFGEGSRLTVL.

The V gene is TRBV18, the J gene TRBJ1-1; D is perhaps TRBD1 (6 bases). V lost 3 bases and J 1 base, leaving 9 bases between the germline ends. Germline V gives CDR1 KGHSH, CDR2 LQKENI. There are 14 residues in the CDR3. CDR3: CASSPSGANTEAFF. DNA for the CDR3: TGTGCCAGCTCACCCTCAGGGGCGAACACTGAAGCTTTCTTT.

This clone was seen only once. The chain recombines TRBV10-2 with TRBJ2-4; D unclear. CDR1 and CDR2 (germline): WSHSY, SAAADI. This CDR3 spans 13 amino acids. Trimming shortened V by 8 bases and J by 12 bases, and 20 bases separated the two germline ends. As DNA, the CDR3 is TGCGCCAGCTGTCATCAGCAAAAGACGAATCAGTACTTC. Its protein is CASCHQQKTNQYF.

This clone has only one observation. This chain uses TRBV27 with TRBJ2-7; D possibly corresponds to TRBD2 (6 bases). Germline CDR1 is MNHEY and CDR2 is SMNVEV (reference sequence). The CDR3 is 14 amino acids. Trimming took 6 bases from V and 0 from J, leaving 12 bases between them. The CDR3, as DNA: TGTGCCAGCAGCCGACGGAGGGTCTCCTACGAGCAGTACGTC. Protein product: CASSRRRVSYEQYV.

J is TRBJ1-1 and V is TRBV18, with D unclear. The CDR3 sequence is 16 residues long. The germline V and J ends were trimmed by 2 bases and 4 bases, with 17 bases remaining between them. Germline V gene lookup returns CDR1 KGHSH and CDR2 LQKENI. DNA of the CDR3: TGTGCCAGCTCACCATCGGCGGTCCAGGAGGGCACTGAAGCTTTCTTT. This codes for CASSPSAVQEGTEAFF.

The chain uses TRBV12-2 and TRBJ1-6. TRBV12-2 is given as a pseudogene. The CDR3 contains 12 residues. The CDR3 bases are TGTGCAAGTCGCCCCCCAGTGGGGTCCCTCCACTTT. Protein product: CASRPPVGSLHF.

This chain links TRBV6-5 with TRBJ2-7; 9 nucleotides line up with TRBD1. J gave up 0 bases and V 7 bases, and 7 bases lay outside the gene matches. CDR1 is MNHEY and CDR2 is SVGAGI in the germline V gene. The CDR3 sequence is 15 residues long. The CDR3 loop reads CASMPQQGASYEQYV. The CDR3, as DNA: TGTGCCAGCATGCCTCAACAGGGGGCCTCCTACGAGCAGTACGTC.

This chain joins TRBV24-1 and TRBJ1-1, with a possible D match to TRBD1 (6 bases). Germline CDR1 and CDR2: KGHDR and SFDVKD. The length of the CDR3 is 14 residues. Trimming left V 9 bases short and J 10 bases short, with 23 bases between. The DNA for the CDR3 is TGTGCCACCCATGGGGGGCGGGTGGAAGGAAGAGCTTTCTTT. Translated, it gives CATHGGRVEGRAFF.

The J gene is TRBJ1-4, the V gene TRBV27; D is perhaps TRBD1 (5 bases). The V end was cut by 5 bases, the J end by 8 bases, with 18 bases between. This CDR3 has 15 amino acids. Germline V gene data show CDR1 as MNHEY and CDR2 as SMNVEV (reference sequence). CDR3 nucleotides: TGTGCCAGCAGTCGGACCGGGACGCCCACGGAAAAACTGTTTTTT. Translation: CASSRTGTPTEKLFF.

This chain uses TRBV28 with TRBJ2-6; 8 bases are shared with TRBD2. V was clipped by 6 bases and J by 1 base; unmatched bases: 8. There are 17 residues in the CDR3. CDR1 and CDR2 from the germline V gene are MDHEN and SYDVKM. The CDR3 protein is CASRSGGGASGANVLTF. The CDR3 DNA sequence: TGTGCCAGCAGGTCCGGGGGGGGCGCGTCTGGGGCCAACGTCCTGACTTTC.

The V call is TRBV19, the J call TRBJ1-4; D call uncertain. Looked up from germline, CDR1 is LNHDA and CDR2 is SQIVND (reference sequence). V shed 4 bases and J shed 5 bases, with 8 bases lying between them. CDR3 length equals 13 residues. CDR3 residues: CASSTDRNEKLFF. DNA for the CDR3: TGTGCCAGTAGTACGGACCGGAATGAAAAACTGTTTTTT.

The chain is built from TRBV6-6 and TRBJ1-1; no definite D call. The CDR3 contains 13 residues. V was trimmed by 3 bases and J by 1 base, leaving 6 bases between them. Germline CDR1 and CDR2: MNHNY and SVGAGI (reference sequence). The CDR3, as DNA: TGTGCCAGCAGTTATGAGGGGAACACTGAAGCTTTCTTT. It specifies CASSYEGNTEAFF.

The chain has TRBV24-1 and TRBJ1-1, with TRBD1 identical over 8 bases. The CDR3 totals 17 residues. The trim removed 5 bases at V and 4 bases at J, leaving 14 bases unmatched. Germline V gene data show CDR1 as KGHDR and CDR2 as SFDVKD. CDR3 loop: CATSGKGQGGMGTEAFF. CDR3 bases: TGTGCCACCAGTGGGAAAGGACAGGGAGGTATGGGCACTGAAGCTTTCTTT.

V gene TRBV21-1 combines with J gene TRBJ1-5. TRBV21-1 is described as a pseudogene. The CDR3 is 15 amino acids. The chain's CDR3 is CASEGRQSINQPQHF. The CDR3 nucleotides are TGTGCCAGCGAAGGCCGGCAGAGCATCAATCAGCCCCAGCATTTT.

The rearrangement uses TRBV5-1 and TRBJ1-6; 8 nucleotides match TRBD1. CDR1 is SGHRS, CDR2 YFSETQ, per germline. The CDR3 contains 14 residues. The ends lost 3 bases at V and 13 bases at J; junction bases unmatched: 9. CDR3 sequence: CASSSAGQASPLHF. DNA of the CDR3: TGCGCCAGCAGCTCAGCGGGACAGGCCTCTCCCCTCCACTTT.

V gene TRBV4-1 combines with J gene TRBJ1-3; tentatively, D is TRBD1 (5 bases). The CDR3 runs 17 residues. From germline, CDR1 is MGHRA and CDR2 YSYEKL. Trimming shortened V by 1 base and J by 4 bases, and 17 bases separated the two germline ends. The CDR3 region is CASSQGVGAGLGNTIYF. The CDR3 DNA sequence: TGCGCCAGCAGCCAAGGGGTCGGGGCGGGTTTAGGAAACACCATATATTTT.

This clone was seen only a few times. V and J are TRBV5-6 and TRBJ2-7, with no clear D. Germline assignment: CDR1 SGHDT and CDR2 YYEEEE. V was cut by 5 bases and J by 1 base, with 10 bases left in between. The CDR3 length is 13 residues. The CDR3 DNA is TGTGCCAGCAGTGACGGGCCTTCCTACGAGCAGTACGTC. Translation: CASSDGPSYEQYV.

The V gene is TRBV6-2 or TRBV6-3, the J gene TRBJ2-2, with 7 bases matching TRBD2. CDR1 and CDR2 from the germline V gene are MNHEY and SVGEGT. CDR3 size: 16 residues. V was clipped by 3 bases and J by 0 bases; unmatched bases: 4. The CDR3 bases are TGTGCCAGCAGTTATGGGGGGGGGTCGAACACCGGGGAGCTGTTTTTT. This codes for CASSYGGGSNTGELFF.

The gene calls are TRBV6-5 and TRBJ1-5; tentative D call: TRBD1 (6 bases). Germline CDR1 MNHEY, CDR2 SVGAGI. The CDR3 sequence is 15 residues long. Trimming shortened V by 2 bases and J by 6 bases, and 14 bases separated the two germline ends. The CDR3 DNA follows: TGTGCCAGCAGTTACGACGGGGGCGGCGGTCAGCCCCAGCATTTT. Translated: CASSYDGGGGQPQHF.

The chain joins TRBV29-1 to TRBJ1-2; tentative D call: TRBD1 (6 bases). In germline, CDR1 is SQVTM, CDR2 ANQGSEA. This CDR3 spans 14 amino acids. Trimming pared 4 bases from V and 1 base from J, leaving 13 bases between. CDR3: CSVGGHKLNYGYTF. DNA of the CDR3: TGCAGCGTTGGGGGACACAAACTTAACTATGGCTACACCTTC.

The rearrangement joins TRBV6-1 to TRBJ2-7; possible D gene TRBD1, 6 bases. The CDR3 is 13 amino acids. The ends were cut back, 6 bases at V and 2 bases at J, with 11 bases in the middle. The germline V gene has CDR1 MNHNS and CDR2 SASEGT. The CDR3 DNA is TGTGCCAGCAGCTTAGGACAGACCTACGAGCAGTACGTC. Its protein is CASSLGQTYEQYV.

The gene calls are TRBV2 and TRBJ2-3; 7 bases map to TRBD2. Unmatched junction bases numbered 2, after V lost 6 bases and J lost 5 bases. The germline V gene has CDR1 SNHLY and CDR2 FYNNEI. CDR3 length equals 12 residues. The chain's CDR3 is CASRPGGDTQYF. DNA of the CDR3: TGTGCCAGCAGGCCGGGGGGAGATACGCAGTATTTT.

The gene calls are TRBV19 and TRBJ2-2; 7 bases are shared with TRBD2. Germline-derived CDR1 and CDR2 are LNHDA and SQIVND (reference sequence). The V gene end was trimmed by 2 bases and the J gene end by 4 bases; junction bases not matched to a gene: 7. This CDR3 has 16 amino acids. Here the CDR3 reads CASSILVREVTGELFF. CDR3 nucleotides: TGTGCCAGTAGTATACTAGTTCGGGAGGTCACCGGGGAGCTGTTTTTT.